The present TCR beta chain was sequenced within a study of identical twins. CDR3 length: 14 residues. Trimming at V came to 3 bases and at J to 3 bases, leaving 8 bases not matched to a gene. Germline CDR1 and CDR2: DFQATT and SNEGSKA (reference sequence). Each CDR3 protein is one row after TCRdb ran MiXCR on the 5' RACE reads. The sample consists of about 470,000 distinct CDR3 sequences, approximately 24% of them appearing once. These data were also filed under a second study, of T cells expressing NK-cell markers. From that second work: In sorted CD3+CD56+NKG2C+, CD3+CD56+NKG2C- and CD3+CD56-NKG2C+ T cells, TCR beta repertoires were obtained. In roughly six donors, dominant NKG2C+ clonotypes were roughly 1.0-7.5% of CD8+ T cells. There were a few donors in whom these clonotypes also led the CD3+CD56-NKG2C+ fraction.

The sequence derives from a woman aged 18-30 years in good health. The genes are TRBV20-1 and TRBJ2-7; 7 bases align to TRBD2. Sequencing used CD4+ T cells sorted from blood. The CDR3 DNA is TGCAGTGCTAGCTTGGCGGGAGTTCTCTACGAGCAGTACTTC. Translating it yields CSASLAGVLYEQYF.